These 26 T cell receptor beta chains originate from one sample sequenced in a study of blood T cell repertoires in COVID-19. The protocol was immunoSEQ multiplex PCR, while the TCRdb copy is restricted to in-frame clones and leaves out a portion. The data show fewer than 75,000 clones, 85% to 90% seen once. The specimen was peripheral blood. The receptor source for this set is a man aged 60-69 years with acute or convalescent COVID-19.

The rearrangement uses TRBV2 and TRBJ1-5; D perhaps matches TRBD1 (6 bases). Germline CDR1 and CDR2: SNHLY and FYNNEI. The CDR3 sequence is 14 residues long. The V end lost 0 bases, the J end lost 7 bases, and 10 bases lay between the germline ends. The DNA of the CDR3 is TGTGCCAGCAGTGAAGCGTACAGGGCCCAGCCCCAGCATTTT. It specifies CASSEAYRAQPQHF.

The V gene is TRBV4-2, the J gene TRBJ1-5; D is undetermined. V lost 1 base, J lost 9 bases, and 7 bases lay in between. CDR1 and CDR2 from the germline V gene are LGHNA and YNFKEQ. The CDR3 length is 12 residues. The CDR3 region is CASSQVSGPQHF. CDR3 nucleotides: TGTGCCAGCAGCCAAGTATCCGGGCCCCAGCATTTT.

The chain has TRBV5-1 and TRBJ2-2; 9 nucleotides align to TRBD1. There are 15 residues in the CDR3. V lost 4 bases and J lost 7; bases outside the gene matches: 8. Germline loops: CDR1 SGHRS, CDR2 YFSETQ. The CDR3 region is CASSPGTGRNGELFF. Written as DNA, the CDR3 is TGCGCCAGCAGCCCCGGGACAGGGAGAAACGGGGAGCTGTTTTTT.

CDR3 amino acids: CASSNGLARSSYEQYF. In DNA, the CDR3 is TGCGCCAGCAGCAACGGACTAGCGAGGAGCTCCTACGAGCAGTACTTC. The chain has TRBV5-1 and TRBJ2-7; TRBD2 matches at 9 bases. The junction had 8 bases not matched to a gene; V was cut back by 4 bases and J by 0 bases. The CDR3 covers 16 residues. CDR1 is SGHRS and CDR2 is YFSETQ in the germline V gene.

The V call is TRBV19, the J call TRBJ2-1; 12 bases align to TRBD2. The CDR3 is made up of 15 amino acids. Germline CDR1 and CDR2: LNHDA and SQIVND (reference sequence). With V trimmed by 1 base and J by 10 bases, 5 bases remained unmatched. CDR3 loop: CASSIGLAGGLEQFF. Here the CDR3 DNA reads TGTGCCAGTAGTATAGGGCTAGCGGGGGGGCTCGAGCAGTTCTTC.

This sequence joins TRBV11-2 and TRBJ1-6; D may be TRBD1 (6 bases). The length of the CDR3 is 17 residues. Per the germline V gene, CDR1 is SGHAT and CDR2 is FQNNGV. Deletions cut 2 bases from V and 2 bases from J, with 13 bases between. The CDR3 reads CASSLTGGSTYNSPLHF. As DNA, the CDR3 is TGTGCCAGCAGCTTAACTGGGGGCAGCACCTATAATTCACCCCTCCACTTT. The variable domain in full, completed from reference TRBV11-2 and TRBJ1-6, reads EAGVAQSPRYKIIEKRQSVAFWCNPISGHATLYWYQQILGQGPKLLIQFQNNGVVDDSQLPKDRFSAERLKGVDSTLKIQPAKLEDSAVYLCASSLTGGSTYNSPLHFGNGTRLTVT.

The chain uses TRBV7-9 and TRBJ2-6; 9 bases align to TRBD2. Unmatched junction bases numbered 3, after V lost 4 bases and J lost 2 bases. The CDR3 contains 16 residues. Germline CDR1 reads SEHNR; CDR2 reads FQNEAQ (reference sequence). The CDR3 sequence is CASSSAGGTGANVLTF. The CDR3 DNA reads TGTGCCAGCAGCTCCGCGGGGGGGACTGGGGCCAACGTCCTGACTTTC.

V is TRBV30 and J is TRBJ1-2, with 9 bases fitting TRBD1. The germline gives CDR1 GTSNPN, CDR2 SVGIG (reference sequence). The J segment lost 5 bases and the V segment lost 1 base, leaving 5 bases of the junction unmatched. CDR3 length: 14 amino acids. CDR3 bases: TGTGCCTGGAGTGGAGGGGACAGGGTTTATGGCTACACCTTC. It yields the protein CAWSGGDRVYGYTF.

This chain links TRBV7-2 with TRBJ2-7; D is unclear. The CDR3 runs 12 residues. The V end lost 5 bases, the J end lost 0 bases, and 5 bases lay between the germline ends. Per the germline V gene, CDR1 is SGHTA and CDR2 is FQGNSA. This chain's CDR3 is CASSLSSYEQYF. The CDR3 region has the DNA TGTGCCAGCAGCCTAAGCTCCTACGAGCAGTACTTC.

The chain is built from TRBV9 and TRBJ1-3; D gene ambiguous. With 0 bases removed from V and 0 bases from J, the gap between germline ends came to 4 bases. The germline CDR1 and CDR2 sequences are SGDLS and YYNGEE. This CDR3 is built from 14 residues. Here the CDR3 DNA reads TGTGCCAGCAGCGTAGGCAGCTCTGGAAACACCATATATTTT. Its translation is CASSVGSSGNTIYF.

The chain uses TRBV6-5 and TRBJ2-7; TRBD1 matches at 11 bases. The trim removed 7 bases at V and 2 bases at J, leaving 7 bases unmatched. The CDR3 runs 15 residues. The V gene's germline CDR1 is MNHEY and CDR2 SVGAGI. The CDR3 loop is CASIARTGGPYEQYF. The CDR3 DNA reads as TGTGCCAGCATTGCCAGGACAGGGGGCCCCTACGAGCAGTACTTC.

The chain recombines TRBV4-1 with TRBJ2-2; 12 bases align to TRBD2. V lost 1 base to trimming and J lost 4 bases; unmatched junction nucleotides: 7. Germline V CDR1 and CDR2: MGHRA, YSYEKL. The CDR3 consists of 18 residues. The CDR3 reads CASSQALAGGRVTGELFF. CDR3 DNA: TGCGCCAGCAGCCAAGCACTAGCGGGGGGCCGGGTCACCGGGGAGCTGTTTTTT.

This clone was counted once. This rearrangement joins TRBV27 to TRBJ1-1; D unclear. V was trimmed by 6 bases and J by 4 bases, leaving 18 bases between them. Germline CDR1 reads MNHEY; CDR2 reads SMNVEV (reference sequence). This CDR3 region has 15 residues. The CDR3 DNA is TGTGCCAGCAGGTCCCGGGGTTGGAAAGGCACTGAAGCTTTCTTT. Translation: CASRSRGWKGTEAFF.

The V call is TRBV18, the J call TRBJ1-1; 7 nucleotides match TRBD1. Losses at the gene ends were 3 bases for V and 5 bases for J; bases not matched to a gene: 3. Germline assignment: CDR1 KGHSH and CDR2 LQKENI. The CDR3 contains 13 residues. This chain's CDR3 is CASSPQQGTEAFF. The CDR3, as DNA: TGTGCCAGCTCACCGCAACAGGGGACTGAAGCTTTCTTT.

This chain uses TRBV2 with TRBJ2-7; tentatively, D is TRBD1 (6 bases). Germline V lookup: CDR1 SNHLY, CDR2 FYNNEI. V was pared by 6 bases and J by 0 bases, with 15 bases between. The CDR3 is 15 residues long. CDR3 in amino acids: CASSHPGHSSYEQYF. The CDR3 DNA is TGTGCCAGCAGCCATCCGGGACATAGCTCCTACGAGCAGTACTTC.

The V gene is TRBV6-4, the J gene TRBJ2-2; D not resolved. Germline CDR1 MRHNA, CDR2 SNTAGT. This CDR3 is built from 12 residues. V lost 5 bases, J lost 6 bases, and 7 bases lay in between. CDR3 DNA: TGTGCCAGCAGTCTGAGTTCCGGGGAGCTGTTTTTT. Translating it yields CASSLSSGELFF.

This clone was counted once. CDR3 DNA sequence: TGTGCCAGCAGTGGAGGGGGTGGCGAGCAGTACTTC. This sequence encodes CASSGGGGEQYF. The chain couples TRBV2 to TRBJ2-7; the D gene is possibly TRBD1 (6 bases). Trimming pared 4 bases from V and 6 bases from J, leaving 10 bases between. CDR1 is SNHLY and CDR2 is FYNNEI in the germline V gene. The CDR3 covers 12 residues. Based on the CDR3 plus reference TRBV2 and TRBJ2-7, the full variable domain is EPEVTQTPSHQVTQMGQEVILRCVPISNHLYFYWYRQILGQKVEFLVSFYNNEISEKSEIFDDQFSVERPDGSNFTLKIRSTKLEDSAMYFCASSGGGGEQYFGPGTRLTVT.

The genes are TRBV5-1 and TRBJ2-4, with 9 positions matching TRBD1. The CDR3 totals 14 residues. In germline, CDR1 is SGHRS, CDR2 YFSETQ. The junction had 1 base not matched to a gene; V was cut back by 0 bases and J by 6 bases. CDR3 bases: TGCGCCAGCAGCTTGGGGACAGGGGTAAACATTCAGTACTTC. Translated, it gives CASSLGTGVNIQYF.

V and J are TRBV5-1 and TRBJ2-7, with D maybe TRBD1 (5 bases). The CDR3 is 15 residues long. Deletions cut 5 bases from V and 4 bases from J, with 19 bases between. In germline, CDR1 is SGHRS, CDR2 YFSETQ. CDR3 sequence (DNA): TGCGCCAGCAGGCAGGGTACAGGAGCCCTTTACGAGCAGTACTTC. Protein: CASRQGTGALYEQYF.

The rearrangement joins TRBV2 to TRBJ1-2; 9 bases agree with TRBD1. The CDR3 is 14 residues long. The ends lost 4 bases at V and 4 bases at J; junction bases unmatched: 4. Per the germline V gene, CDR1 is SNHLY and CDR2 is FYNNEI. For the CDR3, the DNA is TGTGCCAGCAGTGCCCAACAGGGGGCCTATGGCTACACCTTC. It yields the protein CASSAQQGAYGYTF.

V is TRBV2 and J is TRBJ1-1; D gene uncertain. The CDR3 consists of 15 residues. V dropped 5 bases and J dropped 0 bases, with 13 bases sitting between them. CDR1 is SNHLY and CDR2 is FYNNEI in the germline V gene. The CDR3, as DNA: TGTGCCAGCAGTCCAGAGGCCGAAATGAACACTGAAGCTTTCTTT. Amino acid sequence: CASSPEAEMNTEAFF.

By its share, this clone is medium-sized (0.01 to 0.1%). V usage is TRBV5-1 and J usage is TRBJ1-6, with TRBD1 matching over 7 bases. Germline V gene lookup returns CDR1 SGHRS and CDR2 YFSETQ. The CDR3 loop spans 15 amino acids. V shed 0 bases, J shed 7 bases, and the junction held 4 bases outside the gene matches. The chain's CDR3 is CASSLAGGQNSPLHF. In DNA form, the CDR3 reads TGCGCCAGCAGCTTGGCAGGGGGGCAGAATTCACCCCTCCACTTT.

The chain uses TRBV7-2 and TRBJ1-5; 7 bases are a match to TRBD1. Germline CDR1 is SGHTA and CDR2 is FQGNSA. The CDR3 runs 15 residues. V shed 1 base and J 4 bases; nucleotides not matched to a gene: 4. In DNA form, the CDR3 reads TGTGCCAGCAGCTTAGACGGGACAGTTAATCAGCCCCAGCATTTT. This codes for CASSLDGTVNQPQHF.

The chain is built from TRBV11-2 and TRBJ1-6, with TRBD1 identical over 7 bases. This CDR3 comprises 15 residues. Losses at the gene ends were 3 bases for V and 7 bases for J; bases not matched to a gene: 6. The germline CDR1 and CDR2 sequences are SGHAT and FQNNGV. The CDR3 nucleotides are TGTGCCAGCAGCTTGAGACAGGGCGAGAATTCACCCCTCCACTTT. Its translation is CASSLRQGENSPLHF.

The gene calls are TRBV9 and TRBJ1-5, with D perhaps TRBD1 (5 bases). CDR3 size: 14 residues. Trimming removed 0 bases at V and 13 bases at J, with 17 bases between. In germline, CDR1 is SGDLS, CDR2 YYNGEE. The CDR3 nucleotides are TGTGCCAGCAGCGTAGGGCAGGCGGGGGAAATACAGCATTTT. This encodes CASSVGQAGEIQHF.

This clone appeared once. The gene calls are TRBV6-6 and TRBJ1-2; D might be TRBD1 (6 bases). Germline V gene sequence: CDR1 MNHNY, CDR2 SVGAGI (reference sequence). V lost 6 bases and J 7 bases, leaving 9 bases between the germline ends. The CDR3 covers 11 residues. This chain's CDR3 is CASRGAGGYTF. The CDR3 DNA reads as TGTGCCAGCAGGGGGGCGGGTGGCTACACCTTC.